This entry lists 32 T cell receptor beta chains sequenced from one sample in a study of graft-versus-host responses after intestinal transplantation (dated by TCRdb to 2020 to 2023). Explained via the paper, the time point label denotes: cells obtained before transplantation from donor or recipient. Preparation of the library involved the immunoSEQ multiplex PCR assay. The immuneACCESS repertoire file appears here via TCRdb, limited to in-frame rearrangements. These files lack a portion of the clones; in checked studies, under half of the deficit traces to unresolved V genes, and the cause of the others is not known. The sample table holds 85,000 to 100,000 clones, of which 85% to 95% were seen once. The ten top clones hold 0.35% of the sample. Antigens of these TCRs are unknown. Sequences were derived from unstimulated CD4+ T cells sorted from spleen or lymph node cells, sampled before transplant. Every receptor here comes from a human donor who was the organ donor for an intestinal transplant.

CDR3 residues: CSGVAGNEQFF. The CDR3 DNA is TGCAGTGGCGTCGCGGGAAATGAGCAGTTCTTC. The V gene is TRBV20-1, the J gene TRBJ2-1; D perhaps matches TRBD2 (6 bases). Trimming stripped 7 bases from V and 7 bases from J, with 11 bases between. The CDR3 length is 11 residues. From germline, CDR1 is DFQATT and CDR2 SNEGSKA (reference sequence).

The chain combines TRBV13 with TRBJ2-3; 7 bases align to TRBD2. V shed 6 bases and J 0 bases; nucleotides not matched to a gene: 9. CDR1 PRHDT and CDR2 FYEKMQ come from the germline V gene (reference sequence). This CDR3 is built from 16 residues. DNA of the CDR3: TGTGCCAGCAGAGGGCCTAGGGAGGGGAGCACAGATACGCAGTATTTT. This gives the protein CASRGPREGSTDTQYF. The full variable domain, its missing parts supplied by reference TRBV13 and TRBJ2-3, is AAGVIQSPRHLIKEKRETATLKCYPIPRHDTVYWYQQGPGQDPQFLISFYEKMQSDKGSIPDRFSAQQFSDYHSELNMSSLELGDSALYFCASRGPREGSTDTQYFGPGTRLTVL.

The gene calls are TRBV10-3 and TRBJ1-5; TRBD1 aligns across 8 bases. The CDR3 is made up of 15 amino acids. CDR1 is ENHRY, CDR2 SYGVKD, per germline. V lost 4 bases, J lost 3 bases, and 5 bases stayed unmatched. The CDR3 DNA is TGTGCCATCAGTGCACAGGGGGGACTCAATCAGCCCCAGCATTTT. Protein: CAISAQGGLNQPQHF.

DNA of the CDR3: TGCAGCGTCGATTCCCCAGGAGGGCATACTAGCGAGCAGTACTTC. Translation gives CSVDSPGGHTSEQYF. The chain carries TRBV29-1 and TRBJ2-7, with TRBD2 as a possible D gene (6 bases). Germline-derived CDR1 and CDR2 are SQVTM and ANQGSEA. The CDR3 covers 15 residues. V was pared by 6 bases and J by 6 bases, with 24 bases between.

The chain carries TRBV6-6 and TRBJ1-2; 9 bases line up with TRBD1. J was trimmed by 0 bases and V by 7 bases; bases with no gene match: 9. Germline V gives CDR1 MNHNY, CDR2 SVGAGI (reference sequence). The CDR3 has 16 amino acids. In nucleotides, the CDR3 is TGTGCCAGCACCGTGACAGGGGGTCCCTCTAACTATGGCTACACCTTC. It specifies CASTVTGGPSNYGYTF.

The J gene is TRBJ2-3, the V gene TRBV4-1; 15 bases match TRBD2. The germline CDR1 and CDR2 sequences are MGHRA and YSYEKL. The CDR3 extends over 21 amino acids. Trimming removed 0 bases from V and 1 base from J; junction bases left unmatched: 11. This chain's CDR3 is CASSQDQDGLAGGPRTDTQYF. The DNA for the CDR3 is TGCGCCAGCAGCCAAGATCAGGATGGACTAGCGGGGGGGCCGCGCACAGATACGCAGTATTTT.

The V and J genes are TRBV19 and TRBJ2-7; 8 nucleotides line up with TRBD1. The V gene end was trimmed by 5 bases and the J gene end by 8 bases; junction bases not matched to a gene: 8. Germline CDR1 and CDR2: LNHDA and SQIVND (reference sequence). The CDR3 loop spans 13 amino acids. The CDR3 region has the DNA TGTGCCAGTAGTCCAGGGGGCCACAACCAGCAGTACTTC. This translates into CASSPGGHNQQYF.

This rearrangement joins TRBV5-6 to TRBJ2-3; tentatively, D is TRBD2 (6 bases). Trimming shortened V by 0 bases and J by 4 bases, and 15 bases separated the two germline ends. The CDR3 consists of 16 residues. From germline, CDR1 is SGHDT and CDR2 YYEEEE. The CDR3 loop reads CASSLDLAYGADTQYF. For the CDR3, the DNA is TGTGCCAGCAGCTTGGACCTAGCGTACGGTGCAGATACGCAGTATTTT.

To note about this clone: The conserved closing phenylalanine or tryptophan is absent in this CDR3, likely reflecting a read error. The chain joins TRBV30 to TRBJ2-7, with TRBD2 matching over 9 bases. CDR3 size: 12 residues. J gave up 2 bases and V 4 bases, and 0 bases lay outside the gene matches. Germline V lookup: CDR1 GTSNPN, CDR2 SVGIG (reference sequence). Written as DNA, the CDR3 is TGTGCCTGGACTAGCGGGGCCTACGAGCAGTACCTC. It translates to CAWTSGAYEQYL.

The CDR3 loop is CASSLAPGQVDGYTF. The CDR3 DNA sequence: TGCGCCAGCAGCTTGGCCCCGGGACAGGTAGATGGCTACACCTTC. The J gene is TRBJ1-2, the V gene TRBV5-1; 8 bases map to TRBD1. The CDR3 spans 15 residues. Unmatched junction bases numbered 7, after V lost 0 bases and J lost 6 bases. Looked up from germline, CDR1 is SGHRS and CDR2 is YFSETQ. Drawing the rest from reference TRBV5-1 and TRBJ1-2, the complete variable domain is KAGVTQTPRYLIKTRGQQVTLSCSPISGHRSVSWYQQTPGQGLQFLFEYFSETQRNKGNFPGRFSGRQFSNSRSEMNVSTLELGDSALYLCASSLAPGQVDGYTFGSGTRLTVV.

This sequence joins TRBV5-3 and TRBJ2-7; D is perhaps TRBD2 (6 bases). TRBV5-3 is reported as an ORF; its role is uncertain. This CDR3 spans 14 amino acids. Trimming cost V 4 bases and J 2 bases, with 13 bases left between them. The CDR3 loop reads CARSAGTGTYEQYF. The CDR3 DNA is TGTGCCAGAAGCGCGGGGACCGGCACCTACGAGCAGTACTTC.

The rearrangement uses TRBV10-3 and TRBJ2-5, with TRBD2 as a possible D gene (6 bases). Germline loops: CDR1 ENHRY, CDR2 SYGVKD. The V end lost 4 bases, the J end lost 5 bases, and 11 bases lay between the germline ends. CDR3 size: 13 residues. In nucleotides, the CDR3 is TGTGCCATCAGTGTAAAGGGGAGGGAGACCCAGTACTTC. It encodes CAISVKGRETQYF.

The rearrangement joins TRBV7-9 to TRBJ1-1; D is unclear. CDR1 is SEHNR, CDR2 FQNEAQ, per germline (reference sequence). V lost 6 bases to trimming and J lost 1 base, with 3 bases between them. This CDR3 has 11 amino acids. The CDR3 is CASRQNTEAFF. The CDR3 DNA reads as TGTGCCAGCAGACAGAACACTGAAGCTTTCTTT.

The V and J genes are TRBV6-6 and TRBJ1-3; TRBD1 is a possible D gene (6 bases). The V gene's germline CDR1 is MNHNY and CDR2 SVGAGI (reference sequence). The CDR3 extends over 15 amino acids. The V gene lost 0 bases and the J gene lost 2 bases, with 8 bases spanning the gap. The CDR3 loop reads CASSYSQGTGNTIYF. The CDR3 region has the DNA TGTGCCAGCAGTTACTCCCAGGGGACTGGAAACACCATATATTTT.

The rearrangement links TRBV5-1 to TRBJ2-7; 13 bases line up with TRBD2. V was clipped by 1 base and J by 0 bases; unmatched bases: 13. This CDR3 is 20 amino acids long. Per the germline V gene, CDR1 is SGHRS and CDR2 is YFSETQ. This chain's CDR3 is CASSLNPRLAGGSYSYEQYF. CDR3 coding DNA: TGCGCCAGCAGCTTGAATCCCCGACTAGCGGGGGGATCTTACTCCTACGAGCAGTACTTC.

V is TRBV7-8 and J is TRBJ1-2; 8 nucleotides line up with TRBD1. V was clipped by 6 bases and J by 4 bases; unmatched bases: 7. The CDR3 length is 14 residues. Germline V gene sequence: CDR1 SGHVS, CDR2 FQNEAQ. CDR3 loop: CASSPRTGTYGYTF. DNA of the CDR3: TGTGCCAGCAGTCCTCGGACAGGGACCTATGGCTACACCTTC.

This chain links TRBV30 with TRBJ1-5; no firm D call. The CDR3 runs to 13 residues. V was clipped by 0 bases and J by 4 bases, with 7 bases between them. CDR1 is GTSNPN and CDR2 is SVGIG in the germline V gene (reference sequence). The CDR3 is CAWSVRANQPQHF. Here the CDR3 DNA reads TGTGCCTGGAGTGTAAGAGCAAATCAGCCCCAGCATTTT.

In nucleotides, the CDR3 is TGTGCTAGTGGCGCCCCAGGGGCCAAAAACATTCAGTACTTC. This encodes CASGAPGAKNIQYF. The chain combines TRBV12-5 with TRBJ2-4, with D maybe TRBD1 (5 bases). The CDR3 covers 14 residues. Trimming removed 6 bases from V and 1 base from J, with 10 bases in between. Germline CDR1 and CDR2: LGHNT and FRNRAP. Combining the CDR3 with reference TRBV12-5 and TRBJ2-4 gives the whole variable domain DARVTQTPRHKVTEMGQEVTMRCQPILGHNTVFWYRQTMMQGLELLAYFRNRAPLDDSGMPKDRFSAEMPDATLATLKIQPSEPRDSAVYFCASGAPGAKNIQYFGAGTRLSVL.

The gene calls are TRBV4-2 and TRBJ2-7, with a tentative D call TRBD2 (6 bases). This CDR3 is built from 15 residues. Germline V gene sequence: CDR1 LGHNA, CDR2 YNFKEQ. V shed 4 bases and J shed 2 bases, with 15 bases lying between them. DNA for the CDR3: TGTGCCAGCAGCCCCGAAAGGTGGGGGGCCTACGAGCAGTACTTC. Amino acids: CASSPERWGAYEQYF.

The chain recombines TRBV7-9 with TRBJ1-4, with no clear D. The CDR3 is made up of 13 amino acids. Trimming cost V 2 bases and J 4 bases, with 5 bases left between them. From germline, CDR1 is SEHNR and CDR2 FQNEAQ (reference sequence). CDR3 DNA sequence: TGTGCCAGCAGCTTAAGAGTTAATGAAAAACTGTTTTTT. Its translation is CASSLRVNEKLFF.

The V call is TRBV19, the J call TRBJ1-1; D is uncertain. The germline gives CDR1 LNHDA, CDR2 SQIVND (reference sequence). Trimming took 5 bases from V and 0 from J, leaving 19 bases between them. The CDR3 covers 17 residues. Written as DNA, the CDR3 is TGTGCCAGTAGTGCGACACTGGGAGGTTTAATGAACACTGAAGCTTTCTTT. Amino acid sequence: CASSATLGGLMNTEAFF.

The V and J genes are TRBV5-4 and TRBJ2-5; 12 bases fit TRBD1. Near its end, the DNA agrees better with TRBJ2-7, so the J call may be wrong. The germline CDR1 and CDR2 sequences are SGHNT and YYREEE (reference sequence). This CDR3 has 15 residues. The chain's CDR3 is CASSLGQGAHYEQYF. The CDR3 region has the DNA TGTGCCAGCAGCCTGGGACAGGGGGCACACTACGAGCAGTACTTC.

V and J are TRBV30 and TRBJ2-1; the match to TRBD1 covers 8 bases. Germline V gene lookup returns CDR1 GTSNPN and CDR2 SVGIG (reference sequence). J was trimmed by 3 bases and V by 0 bases; bases with no gene match: 4. The CDR3 is 15 amino acids. The CDR3 reads CAWSVLTGGYNEQFF. CDR3 DNA sequence: TGTGCCTGGAGTGTACTAACAGGGGGCTACAATGAGCAGTTCTTC.

The rearrangement joins TRBV19 to TRBJ1-5, with TRBD1 identical over 11 bases. This CDR3 comprises 16 residues. V dropped 6 bases and J dropped 5; count of bases not matched to a gene: 9. Germline V gene sequence: CDR1 LNHDA, CDR2 SQIVND (reference sequence). In nucleotides, the CDR3 is TGTGCCAGTAGCGGGACAGGGGGTTTTCGGGATCAGCCCCAGCATTTT. Translated, it gives CASSGTGGFRDQPQHF.

V is TRBV6-4 and J is TRBJ1-5; D unresolved. The germline gives CDR1 MRHNA, CDR2 SNTAGT. Deletions cut 4 bases from V and 0 bases from J, with 13 bases between. CDR3 size: 16 residues. CDR3 nucleotide sequence: TGTGCCAGCAGTGCCCCTCTAGTGGATAGCAATCAGCCCCAGCATTTT. Its protein product is CASSAPLVDSNQPQHF.

The CDR3 DNA is TGTGCCAGCAGCTACAGGGACACCCTGAATGAGCAGTTCTTC. This sequence encodes CASSYRDTLNEQFF. The chain joins TRBV7-9 to TRBJ2-1; weak D call: TRBD1 (6 bases). V lost 4 bases, J lost 7 bases, and 14 bases lay in between. The CDR3 covers 14 residues. The germline gives CDR1 SEHNR, CDR2 FQNEAQ (reference sequence).

The chain employs TRBV29-1 and TRBJ1-1; TRBD1 is a possible D gene (5 bases). The ends were cut back, 3 bases at V and 1 base at J, with 9 bases in the middle. The germline V gene has CDR1 SQVTM and CDR2 ANQGSEA. The CDR3 spans 13 residues. CDR3 bases: TGCAGCGTTGACAGGGCGCCGAACACTGAAGCTTTCTTT. As protein: CSVDRAPNTEAFF. The full variable domain, with the rest looked up from reference TRBV29-1 and TRBJ1-1, is SAVISQKPSRDICQRGTSLTIQCQVDSQVTMMFWYRQQPGQSLTLIATANQGSEATYESGFVIDKFPISRPNLTFSTLTVSNMSPEDSSIYLCSVDRAPNTEAFFGQGTRLTVV.

V usage is TRBV7-8 and J usage is TRBJ1-2, with 9 positions matching TRBD1. Germline values: CDR1 SGHVS, CDR2 FQNEAQ. Unmatched junction bases numbered 9, after V lost 5 bases and J lost 2 bases. This CDR3 has 16 amino acids. As DNA, the CDR3 is TGTGCCAGCAGCACCGAAGGACAGGGGATGAACTATGGCTACACCTTC. Translating gives CASSTEGQGMNYGYTF. The full variable domain, with the rest looked up from reference TRBV7-8 and TRBJ1-2, is GAGVSQSPRYKVAKRGQDVALRCDPISGHVSLFWYQQALGQGPEFLTYFQNEAQLDKSGLPSDRFFAERPEGSVSTLKIQRTQQEDSAVYLCASSTEGQGMNYGYTFGSGTRLTVV.

This chain connects TRBV20-1 to TRBJ2-1; D may be TRBD1 (6 bases). The CDR3 covers 11 residues. CDR1 is DFQATT and CDR2 is SNEGSKA in the germline V gene (reference sequence). Trimming left V 5 bases short and J 10 bases short, with 12 bases between. CDR3 nucleotides: TGCAGTGCTCCCGGACAGAAAGAGCAGTTCTTC. Residues: CSAPGQKEQFF.

The genes are TRBV29-1 and TRBJ1-5, with a tentative D call TRBD1 (5 bases). The length of the CDR3 is 13 residues. The germline V gene encodes CDR1 SQVTM and CDR2 ANQGSEA. Trimming pared 6 bases from V and 5 bases from J, leaving 14 bases between. As DNA, the CDR3 is TGCAGCGTGGGGGTCTCGGGGGATCAGCCCCAGCATTTT. Its translation is CSVGVSGDQPQHF.

V is TRBV5-1 and J is TRBJ2-6; D may be TRBD1 (5 bases). Per germline, CDR1 SGHRS and CDR2 YFSETQ. V lost 6 bases, J lost 2 bases, and 18 bases lay in between. The length of the CDR3 is 17 residues. In DNA, the CDR3 is TGCGCCAGCACGTATGGGGCTGCGGTCCCTGGGGCCAACGTCCTGACTTTC. Residues: CASTYGAAVPGANVLTF.

This rearrangement joins TRBV11-3 to TRBJ2-1; TRBD2 might be the D (5 bases). Trimming pared 2 bases from V and 2 bases from J, leaving 10 bases between. This CDR3 is 15 amino acids long. The germline V gene has CDR1 SGHNT and CDR2 YENEEA. CDR3 nucleotides: TGTGCCAGCAGCTTAAGCGGCGCTACCTACAATGAGCAGTTCTTC. Translated: CASSLSGATYNEQFF. Based on the CDR3 plus reference TRBV11-3 and TRBJ2-1, the full variable domain is EAGVVQSPRYKIIEKKQPVAFWCNPISGHNTLYWYLQNLGQGPELLIRYENEEAVDDSQLPKDRFSAERLKGVDSTLKIQPAELGDSAVYLCASSLSGATYNEQFFGPGTRLTVL.